This T cell receptor beta chain was identified during a study of blood T cell repertoires in COVID-19 (dated by TCRdb to the early 2020s). General notes on the study: The collaborator samples originated in the United States, Italy and Spain and spanned the acute and convalescent phases of COVID-19. HLA class I and class II types, where available, came from metadata supplied by the sample provider rather than from assay-based typing. The prospective study material was composed of cDNA or gDNA derived from T cells, B-cell-depleted T cells, or PBMCs. Subjects who had been exposed to COVID-19, were actively infected with it, or had recovered from it provided the deeply sampled blood TCRbeta repertoires that made up the dataset. A de-identified subject ID, COVID-19 status, age in years and sex were almost always included in the sample metadata. The repertoires were released in a freely available public database intended as a resource for research on the immune response to SARS-CoV-2. Samples came from the ongoing ImmuneRACE study (first 160 participants) plus 1,254 subjects from 6 global collaborators. Beyond this particular receptor, the publication reports: How much clinical and demographic metadata was included differed by source and by participant, and the metadata was provided uncurated.

Note on this clone: The antigen it recognizes is unknown. Per-base qualities were not stored, and no clone one base away is much larger.

The immunoSEQ Assay, a bias-controlled multiplex PCR, was used to amplify TCRbeta CDR3 regions from genomic DNA. Per the source publication's procedure: The number of nucleated cells in each sample was estimated by amplification of reference gene primers within the assay. To quantify the absolute abundance of each unique TCRbeta CDR3 rearrangement, sequence reads were collapsed and filtered. For each sample, productive Simpson clonality was calculated as the square root of Simpson's diversity index over productive rearrangements. TCRdb re-hosts the immuneACCESS table, in-frame sequences only. Its copies lack some clones; in the studies checked, an unresolved V gene accounts for under half of them, and the cause for the rest is not known. V and J calls plus clone size are reproduced from that table; the DNA served to infer D and trimming. Within this sample are 150,000 to 200,000 clones, with roughly four fifths of them counted one time only. The top ten clonotypes cover about 4.9% of the sample.

Reading the germline V gene (reference sequence) gives CDR1 LNHDA and CDR2 SQIVND. The CDR3 has 15 amino acids, counting the end cysteine and phenylalanine. Only CDR3 DNA is held: 45 bases, read in frame from base 1. V is cut by 6 bases and J by 7 bases, and the space between the germline ends is 19 bases. Collaborating institutions collected whole blood in K2EDTA tubes following their own protocols. Collaborator samples were shipped for TCRbeta analysis as frozen whole blood, isolated PBMCs, or DNA extracted from either sample type. The sequence was obtained from a woman aged 25 to 39 with acute or convalescent COVID-19. The sequence is built from TRBV19 and TRBJ1-5; the D segment could be TRBD1, given 5 matching bases. The sequenced sample consisted of peripheral blood. Here the CDR3 is given as CASRRMTGGGQPQHF. At the DNA level, the sequence is TGTGCCAGTAGACGCATGACGGGGGGAGGCCAGCCCCAGCATTTT.